The 20 T cell receptor beta chains reported below all come from one sample, sequenced in a study of OX40 agonist ivuxolimab in advanced cancers. TCRdb's table, derived via immunoSEQ multiplex PCR, lists solely in-frame clones and lacks some. Of 65,000 to 75,000 clones in the sample, approximately 88% were seen once. The specimen comprised CD4+ or CD8+ T cells sorted from blood, sampled in a trial of the OX40 agonist ivuxolimab. These receptors were obtained from an adult with an advanced solid tumor such as melanoma, head and neck, liver or kidney cancer.

This chain uses TRBV7-6 with TRBJ1-3, with 9 bases matching TRBD1. Germline CDR1 SGHVS, CDR2 FNYEAQ. The CDR3 extends over 16 amino acids. The J segment lost 0 bases and the V segment lost 5 bases, leaving 5 bases of the junction unmatched. The CDR3 DNA reads as TGTGCCAGCAGCCAATCGACAGGGGGCTCTGGAAACACCATATATTTT. Translated: CASSQSTGGSGNTIYF.

This sequence joins TRBV6-5 and TRBJ1-3; no definite D call. The CDR3 is 14 amino acids. Germline assignment: CDR1 MNHEY and CDR2 SVGAGI. V was cut by 6 bases and J by 0 bases, with 9 bases left in between. The CDR3 loop reads CASSQYYSGNTIYF. CDR3 nucleotide sequence: TGTGCCAGCAGCCAGTACTACTCTGGAAACACCATATATTTT.

V usage is TRBV11-2 and J usage is TRBJ1-2; D unresolved. The CDR3 totals 12 residues. Germline CDR1 is SGHAT and CDR2 is FQNNGV. V was shortened by 4 bases and J by 5 bases, with 8 bases between the two germline ends. The chain's CDR3 is CASSSTHYGYTF. CDR3 in DNA: TGTGCCAGCAGCTCCACCCATTATGGCTACACCTTC.

The chain recombines TRBV18 with TRBJ1-5; D might be TRBD1 (6 bases). V was pared by 6 bases and J by 10 bases, with 19 bases between. This CDR3 comprises 14 residues. Germline CDR1 and CDR2: KGHSH and LQKENI. CDR3 sequence (DNA): TGTGCCAGCTCTCTCACAGGGCTGTCCACCCCCCAGCATTTT. Translation: CASSLTGLSTPQHF.

The chain carries TRBV15 and TRBJ2-1, with 9 bases identical to TRBD2. Germline values: CDR1 LNHNV, CDR2 YYDKDF (reference sequence). The J segment lost 10 bases and the V segment lost 0 bases, leaving 10 bases of the junction unmatched. This CDR3 comprises 16 residues. CDR3 sequence (DNA): TGTGCCACCAGCAGAGATCGGGGCGGGGGGGCCGAAGAGCAGTTCTTC. Its translation: CATSRDRGGGAEEQFF. Supplemented by reference TRBV15 and TRBJ2-1, the full variable domain reads DAMVIQNPRYQVTQFGKPVTLSCSQTLNHNVMYWYQQKSSQAPKLLFHYYDKDFNNEADTPDNFQSRRPNTSFCFLDIRSPGLGDTAMYLCATSRDRGGGAEEQFFGPGTRLTVL.

This clone was detected once. The CDR3 here is CASSSEAGHGGNTIYF. The CDR3 DNA is TGTGCCAGCAGCTCCGAAGCGGGACACGGAGGAAACACCATATATTTT. The chain is built from TRBV9 and TRBJ1-3, with D perhaps TRBD1 (6 bases). CDR3 length equals 16 residues. Looked up from germline, CDR1 is SGDLS and CDR2 is YYNGEE. V shed 4 bases and J shed 4 bases, with 18 bases lying between them.

J is TRBJ1-6 and V is TRBV27, with a possible D match to TRBD1 (5 bases). Germline lookup yields CDR1 MNHEY and CDR2 SMNVEV (reference sequence). The CDR3 sequence is 15 residues long. V was cut by 9 bases and J by 6 bases, with 18 bases left in between. The CDR3 is CASSDLKGFNSPLHF. The CDR3 DNA reads as TGTGCCAGTTCGGATCTTAAGGGGTTTAATTCACCCCTCCACTTT.

The genes are TRBV6-6 and TRBJ2-1; possible D gene TRBD1, 6 bases. Trimming stripped 5 bases from V and 5 bases from J, with 16 bases between. This CDR3 region has 15 residues. Germline assignment: CDR1 MNHNY and CDR2 SVGAGI (reference sequence). The DNA for the CDR3 is TGTGCCAGCAGTAAACCGGACAGTACAGACAATGAGCAGTTCTTC. Translated, it gives CASSKPDSTDNEQFF.

The V call is TRBV5-4, the J call TRBJ1-1, with 8 nucleotides matching TRBD1. Per the germline V gene, CDR1 is SGHNT and CDR2 is YYREEE (reference sequence). Germline trimming cut 2 bases from V and 4 bases from J; bases unmatched to any gene: 10. The CDR3 consists of 16 residues. CDR3: CASSFRQGSRGTEAFF. The CDR3 DNA is TGTGCCAGCAGCTTCAGACAGGGGTCCCGCGGCACTGAAGCTTTCTTT. Filled out from reference TRBV5-4 and TRBJ1-1, the complete variable domain reads ETGVTQSPTHLIKTRGQQVTLRCSSQSGHNTVSWYQQALGQGPQFIFQYYREEENGRGNFPPRFSGLQFPNYSSELNVNALELDDSALYLCASSFRQGSRGTEAFFGQGTRLTVV.

The chain is built from TRBV9 and TRBJ2-7; D gene ambiguous. V was shortened by 0 bases and J by 4 bases, with 14 bases between the two germline ends. The CDR3 spans 15 residues. Germline V lookup: CDR1 SGDLS, CDR2 YYNGEE. The CDR3 protein is CASSVDGSGKYEQYF. CDR3 in DNA: TGTGCCAGCAGCGTAGATGGTAGTGGAAAGTACGAGCAGTACTTC.

The chain uses TRBV11-2 and TRBJ2-3; D could derive from TRBD1 or TRBD2 (5 bases each). The ends were cut back, 6 bases at V and 4 bases at J, with 14 bases in the middle. The V gene's germline CDR1 is SGHAT and CDR2 FQNNGV. The length of the CDR3 is 14 residues. In DNA form, the CDR3 reads TGTGCCAGCAGGCCAACCGGGGCTCCAGATACGCAGTATTTT. Residues: CASRPTGAPDTQYF.

The J gene is TRBJ2-7, the V gene TRBV6-5; the D gene is possibly TRBD1 (6 bases). The CDR3 length is 15 residues. Trimming pared 0 bases from V and 4 bases from J, leaving 13 bases between. CDR1 MNHEY and CDR2 SVGAGI come from the germline V gene. The CDR3 DNA sequence: TGTGCCAGCAGTTACTCGAAACAGGGTAATTACGAGCAGTACTTC. Residues: CASSYSKQGNYEQYF.

This chain uses TRBV7-8 with TRBJ2-5, with 8 nucleotides matching TRBD1. Germline CDR1 is SGHVS and CDR2 is FQNEAQ. Unmatched junction bases numbered 9, after V lost 11 bases and J lost 7 bases. The CDR3 runs 12 residues. CDR3 nucleotide sequence: TGTGCCGGCGGGGCTGACAGGGGGACCCAGTACTTC. It specifies CAGGADRGTQYF.

This chain uses TRBV6-5 with TRBJ1-6, with D perhaps TRBD1 (5 bases). Per germline, CDR1 MNHEY and CDR2 SVGAGI. The CDR3 is made up of 16 amino acids. Between the trimmed V and J ends, which lost 0 bases and 3 bases, there was a span of 9 bases. CDR3 DNA: TGTGCCAGCAGTTACTCGGGGGGTTTCTATAATTCACCCCTCCACTTT. This encodes CASSYSGGFYNSPLHF.

The V and J genes are TRBV27 and TRBJ2-6, with unresolved D. The V and J ends lost 6 bases and 0 bases respectively, with 6 bases between them. The CDR3 spans 14 residues. The germline V gene encodes CDR1 MNHEY and CDR2 SMNVEV (reference sequence). The CDR3, as DNA: TGTGCCAGCAGCGGAACCTCTGGGGCCAACGTCCTGACTTTC. This translates into CASSGTSGANVLTF.

The chain employs TRBV11-3 and TRBJ2-1; 7 bases fit TRBD1. Germline CDR1 reads SGHNT; CDR2 reads YENEEA. V trimming: 1 base; J trimming: 9 bases; junction bases outside the gene matches: 9. The CDR3 sequence is 15 residues long. CDR3 DNA sequence: TGTGCCAGCAGCTTAGCCCCGGACAGGCCCGGTGAGCAGTTCTTC. Protein: CASSLAPDRPGEQFF. Complete variable domain (other parts from reference TRBV11-3 and TRBJ2-1): EAGVVQSPRYKIIEKKQPVAFWCNPISGHNTLYWYLQNLGQGPELLIRYENEEAVDDSQLPKDRFSAERLKGVDSTLKIQPAELGDSAVYLCASSLAPDRPGEQFFGPGTRLTVL.

This chain joins TRBV11-3 and TRBJ2-7; the D call may be TRBD1 or TRBD2 (5 bases each). CDR3 length: 13 amino acids. Germline V gene lookup returns CDR1 SGHNT and CDR2 YENEEA. V gave up 5 bases and J gave up 3 bases, with 11 bases separating them. The CDR3 bases are TGTGCCAGCAGCCCCGGGGCAGGCTACGAGCAGTACTTC. Protein product: CASSPGAGYEQYF.

V is TRBV6-5 and J is TRBJ2-4; 9 bases agree with TRBD1. Germline V gives CDR1 MNHEY, CDR2 SVGAGI. V gave up 6 bases and J gave up 7 bases; unmatched junction bases: 7. This CDR3 comprises 14 residues. The CDR3 DNA reads as TGTGCCAGCAGCGGACAGGGGAGAACCAACATTCAGTACTTC. It codes for CASSGQGRTNIQYF.

This rearrangement joins TRBV11-2 to TRBJ2-2; 9 nucleotides match TRBD1. This CDR3 is 16 amino acids long. In germline, CDR1 is SGHAT, CDR2 FQNNGV. The trim removed 9 bases at V and 2 bases at J, leaving 10 bases unmatched. Written as DNA, the CDR3 is TGTGCCAGTAAAGTCCGGACAGGGGTCAACACCGGGGAGCTGTTTTTT. This gives the protein CASKVRTGVNTGELFF.

With regard to this clone: Compared with germline, one end of the junction differs, possibly owing to a read error. As DNA, the CDR3 is TGTGCCAGCAGCTACGGGGGGGCGAATACCGGGGAGCTGTTTTTT. Translated: CASSYGGANTGELFF. The V and J genes are TRBV5-4 and TRBJ2-2; 8 bases match TRBD2. Germline values: CDR1 SGHNT, CDR2 YYREEE (reference sequence). This CDR3 is 15 amino acids long.